The 2 T cell receptor beta chains listed next were all sequenced from one sample in a study of chemoradiotherapy in HPV16-positive cancers. Sequenced by immunoSEQ multiplex PCR; TCRdb stores in-frame clones only, minus some. The sample has nearly 6,000 clones; about three quarters are singletons. Sample collection was performed from a patient who underwent chemoradiotherapy. The receptors come from a human donor with HPV-associated anogenital cancer.

The chain recombines TRBV9 with TRBJ2-7; 7 positions agree with TRBD1. From germline, CDR1 is SGDLS and CDR2 YYNGEE. CDR3 size: 15 residues. Unmatched junction bases numbered 8, after V lost 0 bases and J lost 5 bases. CDR3 region: CASSVEGRQGDEQYF. The CDR3 nucleotides are TGTGCCAGCAGCGTAGAAGGCAGACAGGGTGACGAGCAGTACTTC.

The chain joins TRBV5-6 to TRBJ1-1, with TRBD1 as a possible D gene (5 bases). Per the germline V gene, CDR1 is SGHDT and CDR2 is YYEEEE. V was cut by 1 base and J by 2 bases, with 12 bases left in between. The length of the CDR3 is 15 residues. This chain's CDR3 is CASSLTDRLNTEAFF. In DNA, the CDR3 is TGTGCCAGCAGCTTGACTGACAGACTAAACACTGAAGCTTTCTTT.